The 15 T cell receptor beta chains below come from one sample, sequenced in a study of cytomegalovirus exposure and HLA in healthy donors. The PCR ran on 60 Vbeta and 13 Jbeta primers. Sequenced by immunoSEQ multiplex PCR; TCRdb stores in-frame clones only, minus some. Of some 70,000 clones listed, roughly two thirds were seen once; the top ten hold around 15%. The sample was PBMCs. These receptors all come from a male donor in good health and CMV-seropositive.

The chain carries TRBV7-2 and TRBJ2-3; TRBD2 is a possible D gene (6 bases). V was shortened by 5 bases and J by 8 bases, with 11 bases between the two germline ends. This CDR3 has 12 amino acids. CDR1 and CDR2 from the germline V gene are SGHTA and FQGNSA. DNA for the CDR3: TGTGCCAGCAGCCCTTTCGGGGGTACGCAGTATTTT. Protein: CASSPFGGTQYF.

The rearrangement links TRBV14 to TRBJ2-5, with TRBD2 identical over 7 bases. V shed 2 bases and J 12 bases; nucleotides not matched to a gene: 12. In germline, CDR1 is SGHDN, CDR2 FVKESK. The CDR3 contains 14 residues. CDR3 nucleotide sequence: TGTGCCAGCAGCCAACATGAGGGAAGCGGGAAGGAGTACTTC. Amino acid sequence: CASSQHEGSGKEYF.

This sequence joins TRBV9 and TRBJ1-2; D is possibly TRBD1 (6 bases). Germline CDR1 SGDLS, CDR2 YYNGEE. V dropped 0 bases and J dropped 13 bases, with 16 bases sitting between them. The CDR3 consists of 13 residues. The CDR3 loop reads CASSVGGTPRLTF. In nucleotides, the CDR3 is TGTGCCAGCAGCGTAGGGGGGACACCAAGGCTCACCTTC. The full variable domain, its missing parts supplied by reference TRBV9 and TRBJ1-2, is DSGVTQTPKHLITATGQRVTLRCSPRSGDLSVYWYQQSLDQGLQFLIQYYNGEERAKGNILERFSAQQFPDLHSELNLSSLELGDSALYFCASSVGGTPRLTFGSGTRLTVV.

The V and J genes are TRBV6-4 and TRBJ1-1; a possible D gene is TRBD1 (6 bases). V was cut by 6 bases and J by 2 bases, with 10 bases left in between. The CDR3 has 13 amino acids. Germline loops: CDR1 MRHNA, CDR2 SNTAGT. The CDR3 DNA reads as TGTGCCAGCAGGGACAGCCGAAACACTGAAGCTTTCTTT. Protein product: CASRDSRNTEAFF.

There are a few counts of this clone. The chain employs TRBV4-3 and TRBJ1-2; 7 bases match TRBD1. The CDR3 loop spans 14 amino acids. Germline V CDR1 and CDR2: LGHNA, YSLEER. After removal of 3 bases from V and 5 bases from J, the junction contained 6 bases not matched to a gene. The CDR3 loop reads CASSQEGAGYGYTF. CDR3 nucleotide sequence: TGCGCCAGCAGCCAGGAGGGGGCGGGGTATGGCTACACCTTC.

The rearrangement links TRBV25-1 to TRBJ2-1; a possible D gene is TRBD2 (6 bases). Germline V gene lookup returns CDR1 MGHDK and CDR2 SYGVNS. V lost 3 bases and J 0 bases, leaving 12 bases between the germline ends. The CDR3 sequence is 16 residues long. CDR3 residues: CASSDGGASSYNEQFF. DNA for the CDR3: TGTGCCAGCAGTGATGGCGGGGCTAGCTCCTACAATGAGCAGTTCTTC.

V gene TRBV29-1 combines with J gene TRBJ2-5, with TRBD1 matching over 9 bases. The germline CDR1 and CDR2 sequences are SQVTM and ANQGSEA. The V and J ends lost 7 bases and 2 bases, in that order; junction bases with no gene match: 8. The CDR3 has 14 amino acids. In nucleotides, the CDR3 is TGCAGCGGGGCGCACAGGGGGCTTCAAGAGACCCAGTACTTC. Protein: CSGAHRGLQETQYF.

The chain has TRBV6-1 and TRBJ1-6; 10 bases agree with TRBD1. Germline V lookup: CDR1 MNHNS, CDR2 SASEGT. This CDR3 spans 16 amino acids. J lost 7 bases, V lost 0 bases, and 3 bases had no gene match. As DNA, the CDR3 is TGTGCCAGCAGTGAAGCGGGACAGGGGAACAATTCACCCCTCCACTTT. As protein: CASSEAGQGNNSPLHF.

The table lists this clone with a few counts. CDR3 coding DNA: TGCGCCAGCAGCCAAGGCACAGGGGTCATAGAGACCCAGTACTTC. Translated: CASSQGTGVIETQYF. The chain couples TRBV4-3 to TRBJ2-5, with 7 bases aligning to TRBD1. Germline V lookup: CDR1 LGHNA, CDR2 YSLEER. Trimming at V came to 1 base and at J to 4 bases, leaving 6 bases not matched to a gene. This CDR3 contains 15 residues.

In this sample, this clone turned up a few times. This chain links TRBV19 with TRBJ1-1; 11 nucleotides align to TRBD1. Germline V gene lookup returns CDR1 LNHDA and CDR2 SQIVND (reference sequence). Trimming at V came to 5 bases and at J to 4 bases, leaving 6 bases not matched to a gene. This CDR3 contains 15 residues. The chain's CDR3 is CASSFSGTGGTEAFF. CDR3 nucleotides: TGTGCCAGTAGTTTCTCCGGGACAGGGGGCACTGAAGCTTTCTTT.

The rearrangement uses TRBV6-1 and TRBJ2-2; no clear D. Trimming removed 2 bases from V and 2 bases from J, with 6 bases in between. The CDR3 has 14 residues. From germline, CDR1 is MNHNS and CDR2 SASEGT. Here the CDR3 reads CASSETGNTGELFF. CDR3 bases: TGTGCCAGCAGTGAAACCGGTAACACCGGGGAGCTGTTTTTT.

The chain combines TRBV7-3 with TRBJ2-2; TRBD1 matches 8 bases. J gave up 2 bases and V 4 bases, and 3 bases lay outside the gene matches. Germline V gene sequence: CDR1 SGHTA, CDR2 FQGTGA. The CDR3 consists of 15 residues. The chain's CDR3 is CASSYTGGNTGELFF. The CDR3 DNA sequence: TGTGCCAGCAGCTACACAGGGGGTAACACCGGGGAGCTGTTTTTT.

This rearrangement joins TRBV19 to TRBJ1-1; D ambiguous. The V end lost 3 bases, the J end lost 1 base, and 9 bases lay between the germline ends. CDR3 length: 14 amino acids. CDR1 LNHDA and CDR2 SQIVND come from the germline V gene (reference sequence). The CDR3 protein is CASSIDGENTEAFF. The DNA for the CDR3 is TGTGCCAGTAGTATCGACGGGGAGAACACTGAAGCTTTCTTT.

With respect to this clone: Additional DNA sequences in this sample encode the identical CDR3. The CDR3 region has the DNA TGCGCCAGCAGCCAAGAGACAGGCAGTACCCAAGAGACCCAGTACTTC. This gives the protein CASSQETGSTQETQYF. The chain has TRBV4-3 and TRBJ2-5; possible D gene TRBD1, 6 bases. With 0 bases removed from V and 1 base from J, the gap between germline ends came to 12 bases. Germline values: CDR1 LGHNA, CDR2 YSLEER. This CDR3 has 16 amino acids.

This chain links TRBV15 with TRBJ2-5, with D perhaps TRBD2 (7 bases). Matching the DNA end better, TRBJ2-7 makes the J call doubtful. The CDR3 has 15 residues. Germline V gives CDR1 LNHNV, CDR2 YYDKDF (reference sequence). CDR3 DNA: TGTGCCACCAGCAGAGAAGTCGGGGGGCTGAGCGAGCAGTACTTC. Translating gives CATSREVGGLSEQYF.